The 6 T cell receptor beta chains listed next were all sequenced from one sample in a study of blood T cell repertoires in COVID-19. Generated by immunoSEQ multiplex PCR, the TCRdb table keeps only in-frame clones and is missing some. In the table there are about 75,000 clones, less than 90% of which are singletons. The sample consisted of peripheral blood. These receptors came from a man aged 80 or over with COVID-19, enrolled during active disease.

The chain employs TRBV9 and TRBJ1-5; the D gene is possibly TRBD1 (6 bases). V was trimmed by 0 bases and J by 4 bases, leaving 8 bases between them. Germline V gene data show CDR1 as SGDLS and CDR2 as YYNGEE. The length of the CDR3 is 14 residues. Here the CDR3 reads CASSVEGGNQPQHF. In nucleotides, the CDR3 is TGTGCCAGCAGCGTAGAGGGGGGGAATCAGCCCCAGCATTTT.

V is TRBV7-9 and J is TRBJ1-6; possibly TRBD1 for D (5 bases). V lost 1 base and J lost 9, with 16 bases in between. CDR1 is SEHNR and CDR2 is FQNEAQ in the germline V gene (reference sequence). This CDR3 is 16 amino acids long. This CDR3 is CASSLGSVGVSSPLHF. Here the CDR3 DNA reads TGTGCCAGCAGCTTAGGGAGTGTAGGGGTGAGTTCACCCCTCCACTTT.

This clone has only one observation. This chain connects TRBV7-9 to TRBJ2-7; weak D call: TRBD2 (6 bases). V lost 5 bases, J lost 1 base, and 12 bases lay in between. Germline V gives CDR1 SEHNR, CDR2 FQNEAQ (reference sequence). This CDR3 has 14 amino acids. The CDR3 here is CASSPAGTSYEQYF. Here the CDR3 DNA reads TGTGCCAGCAGCCCTGCAGGGACTTCCTACGAGCAGTACTTC.

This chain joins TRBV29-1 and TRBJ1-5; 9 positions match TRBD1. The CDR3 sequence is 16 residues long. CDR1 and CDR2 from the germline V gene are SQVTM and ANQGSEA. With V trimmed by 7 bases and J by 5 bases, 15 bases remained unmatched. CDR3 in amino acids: CSASRGTGQGDQPQHF. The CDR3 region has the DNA TGCAGCGCCAGCCGAGGGACGGGACAGGGAGATCAGCCCCAGCATTTT.

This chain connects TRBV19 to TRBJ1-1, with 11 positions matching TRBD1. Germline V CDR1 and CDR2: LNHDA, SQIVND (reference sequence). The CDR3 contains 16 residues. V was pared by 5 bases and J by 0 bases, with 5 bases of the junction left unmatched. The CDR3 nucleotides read TGTGCCAGTAGTCCCAGGACAGGGGGCGTGAACACTGAAGCTTTCTTT. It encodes CASSPRTGGVNTEAFF.

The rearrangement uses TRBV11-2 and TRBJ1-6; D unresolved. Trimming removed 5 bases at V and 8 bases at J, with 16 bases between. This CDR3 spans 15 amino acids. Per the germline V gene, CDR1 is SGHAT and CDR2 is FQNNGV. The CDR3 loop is CASSRITGRHSPLHF. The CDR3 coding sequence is TGTGCCAGCAGCCGAATAACGGGGAGACATTCACCCCTCCACTTT.